A selection of T cell receptor beta chains follows, all from one sample in a study of blood T cell repertoires in COVID-19. TCRdb's copy holds only in-frame clones and misses some; the assay was immunoSEQ multiplex PCR. The sample holds some 100,000 clones, roughly four fifths seen once. Sequences were obtained from peripheral blood. Source of these receptors: a man over 45 with active or convalescent COVID-19. The CDR3 runs from the conserved cysteine through the conserved F or W. D genes are given only for firm matches. Expanded clones get a size class; other rows say once, few or many, or leave the size out.

V,D,J,size,CDR3,DNA
TRBV28,-,TRBJ1-5,-,CASIRAEARFQHF,TGTGCCAGCATTAGAGCGGAGGCCCGGTTCCAGCATTTT
TRBV28,-,TRBJ1-4,-,CASSDGGRGKATNEKLFF,TGTGCCAGCAGTGACGGGGGAAGGGGAAAGGCAACTAATGAAAAACTGTTTTTT
TRBV20-1,-,TRBJ1-5,-,CSASGGSNQPQHF,TGCAGTGCTAGTGGGGGCAGCAATCAGCCCCAGCATTTT
TRBV4-1,-,TRBJ1-2,-,CASSQGGQGYYGYTF,TGCGCCAGCAGCCAAGGAGGTCAGGGGTACTACGGCTACACCTTC
TRBV5-6,TRBD2,TRBJ2-5,-,CASSGPTSAQETQYF,TGTGCCAGCAGCGGGCCGACTAGCGCACAAGAGACCCAGTACTTC
TRBV29-1,TRBD1,TRBJ2-4,once,CSVVETGDPNIQYF,TGCAGCGTTGTTGAGACAGGGGATCCAAACATTCAGTACTTC
TRBV5-4,-,TRBJ2-3,-,CASSLSQLTDTQYF,TGTGCCAGCAGCTTATCACAGTTAACAGATACGCAGTATTTT
TRBV6-5,TRBD2,TRBJ2-2,-,CASHTSGVNTGELFF,TGTGCCAGCCATACTAGCGGGGTGAACACCGGGGAGCTGTTTTTT
TRBV7-9,-,TRBJ1-1,few,CASSLVVTGNTEAFF,TGTGCCAGCAGCTTAGTGGTTACCGGGAACACTGAAGCTTTCTTT
TRBV19,TRBD1,TRBJ2-2,-,CASSRTGNTGELFF,TGTGCCAGTAGTAGGACAGGGAACACCGGGGAGCTGTTTTTT
TRBV6-5,-,TRBJ1-2,once,CASSSRRGSGYTF,TGTGCCAGCAGTTCACGCCGAGGGTCTGGCTACACCTTC
TRBV5-5,TRBD1,TRBJ1-1,-,CASSPMDRRMNTEAFF,TGTGCCAGCAGCCCTATGGACAGGCGTATGAACACTGAAGCTTTCTTT
TRBV24-1,TRBD1,TRBJ1-2,-,CATSDTGTGGYGYTF,TGTGCCACCAGTGATACCGGGACAGGGGGATATGGCTACACCTTC
TRBV28,-,TRBJ1-4,-,CATTGTLNEKLFF,TGTGCCACAACCGGGACACTTAATGAAAAACTGTTTTTT
TRBV2,TRBD1,TRBJ1-6,-,CASAKTGENSPLHF,TGTGCCAGCGCAAAGACAGGGGAAAATTCACCCCTCCACTTT
TRBV2,-,TRBJ2-1,-,CASRGRLARYNEQFF,TGTGCCAGCAGAGGGCGGCTAGCCCGCTACAATGAGCAGTTCTTC
TRBV6-1,-,TRBJ2-7,-,CASSEYSYEQYF,TGTGCCAGCAGTGAATACAGCTACGAGCAGTACTTC
TRBV28,-,TRBJ1-2,-,CASSPGIYGYTF,TGTGCCAGCAGTCCAGGGATCTATGGCTACACCTTC
TRBV7-9,-,TRBJ2-5,-,CASSFGGTQETQYF,TGTGCCAGCAGCTTCGGAGGGACGCAAGAGACCCAGTACTTC
TRBV27,-,TRBJ1-5,-,CASSPTPDFSNQPQHF,TGTGCCAGCAGTCCTACCCCCGACTTTAGCAATCAGCCCCAGCATTTT
TRBV9,-,TRBJ2-7,-,CASSAGGFSYEQYF,TGTGCCAGCAGCGCCGGGGGTTTTTCCTACGAGCAGTACTTC
TRBV6-5,-,TRBJ1-1,-,CASSYSVVDRNTEAFF,TGTGCCAGCAGTTACTCCGTGGTCGACAGGAACACTGAAGCTTTCTTT
TRBV12-3/TRBV12-4,TRBD1,TRBJ1-2,-,CASSRQGGGGYTF,TGTGCCAGCAGCAGACAGGGGGGAGGTGGCTACACCTTC
TRBV6-5,TRBD1,TRBJ1-1,-,CASRPQDREVAEAFF,TGTGCCAGCAGACCCCAGGACAGGGAAGTTGCTGAAGCTTTCTTT
TRBV3-1/TRBV3-2,TRBD1,TRBJ1-1,-,CASSQAGTVNTEAFF,TGTGCCAGCAGCCAAGCCGGGACAGTTAACACTGAAGCTTTCTTT
TRBV10-3,-,TRBJ2-5,-,CAIREPGLETQYF,TGTGCCATCAGAGAACCGGGACTGGAGACCCAGTACTTC
TRBV27,TRBD1,TRBJ2-2,few,CASSLGTVNTGELFF,TGTGCCAGCAGTTTGGGGACAGTGAACACCGGGGAGCTGTTTTTT
TRBV19,TRBD2,TRBJ2-5,once,CASSTRVAGQETQYF,TGTGCCAGTAGTACCCGTGTAGCGGGGCAAGAGACCCAGTACTTC